The 24 T cell receptor beta chains presented below share a single source sample, sequenced in a study of cytomegalovirus exposure and HLA in healthy donors. Primers included in the PCR were 60 Vbeta and 13 Jbeta primers. Measured with immunoSEQ multiplex PCR; TCRdb has only the in-frame clones, and not every one. Seen here are 150,000 to 200,000 clones, 75% to 80% observed once, and the top ten hold around 15%. Sequencing input: PBMCs. All receptors derive from a man between 45 and 60 years old in good health and CMV-seropositive.

The J gene is TRBJ2-7, the V gene TRBV1; TRBD1 is the table's D call and was not checked against the DNA. TRBV1 is a documented pseudogene. The CDR3 is 9 amino acids. The CDR3 sequence: CTSRGEQYV. The CDR3 DNA reads TGCACCAGCAGGGGCGAGCAGTACGTC.

This clone was found a few times. The CDR3 region has the DNA TGTGCCAGCAGCTTCGCAGGATTCAATCAGCCCCAGCATTTT. Translated, it gives CASSFAGFNQPQHF. V usage is TRBV5-6 and J usage is TRBJ1-5; D gene ambiguous. CDR1 is SGHDT, CDR2 YYEEEE, per germline. Trimming stripped 2 bases from V and 3 bases from J, with 9 bases between. The CDR3 runs 14 residues.

The gene calls are TRBV7-8 and TRBJ1-4; D gene uncertain. Germline V gene lookup returns CDR1 SGHVS and CDR2 FQNEAQ. This CDR3 is 15 amino acids long. Deletions cut 2 bases from V and 8 bases from J, with 15 bases between. The CDR3: CASSLRTGLGEKLFF. In DNA form, the CDR3 reads TGTGCCAGCAGCTTACGCACTGGACTAGGGGAAAAACTGTTTTTT.

The genes are TRBV6-1 and TRBJ1-6; D remains ambiguous. V was pared by 10 bases and J by 3 bases, with 10 bases between. This CDR3 has 13 amino acids. Germline CDR1 reads MNHNS; CDR2 reads SASEGT. CDR3 bases: TGTGCCACGACTTCCGTCTATAATTCACCCCTCCACTTT. Protein product: CATTSVYNSPLHF.

The V call is TRBV5-1, the J call TRBJ1-2; 9 bases are a match to TRBD1. The V segment lost 2 bases and the J segment 2 bases; nucleotides outside the gene matches: 7. Germline V CDR1 and CDR2: SGHRS, YFSETQ. The CDR3 extends over 16 amino acids. DNA for the CDR3: TGCGCCAGCAGCTTTGAGACAGGGGGTTGGAACTATGGCTACACCTTC. Translated, it gives CASSFETGGWNYGYTF.

The chain carries TRBV29-1 and TRBJ1-2, with D possibly TRBD1 on 5 matching bases. The CDR3 is made up of 14 amino acids. CDR1 SQVTM and CDR2 ANQGSEA come from the germline V gene. V was clipped by 4 bases and J by 0 bases, with 12 bases between them. CDR3 sequence: CSVVGGSSNYGYTF. CDR3 DNA sequence: TGCAGCGTTGTTGGGGGGTCCTCTAACTATGGCTACACCTTC.

This chain links TRBV18 with TRBJ2-5; D perhaps matches TRBD2 (6 bases). The V end lost 8 bases, the J end lost 2 bases, and 15 bases lay between the germline ends. This CDR3 is built from 14 residues. Germline V lookup: CDR1 KGHSH, CDR2 LQKENI. CDR3 sequence (DNA): TGTGCCAGCACCTTCCAGGCGGGGCAAGAGACCCAGTACTTC. Translation gives CASTFQAGQETQYF. Combining the CDR3 with reference TRBV18 and TRBJ2-5 gives the whole variable domain NAGVMQNPRHLVRRRGQEARLRCSPMKGHSHVYWYRQLPEEGLKFMVYLQKENIIDESGMPKERFSAEFPKEGPSILRIQQVVRGDSAAYFCASTFQAGQETQYFGPGTRLLVL.

This chain connects TRBV4-2 to TRBJ2-7; maybe TRBD1 (5 bases). V lost 0 bases, J lost 2 bases, and 11 bases lay in between. The CDR3 is made up of 15 amino acids. The germline gives CDR1 LGHNA, CDR2 YNFKEQ. CDR3 sequence (DNA): TGTGCCAGCAGCCAAGATGGTGCAGGGACCTACGAGCAGTACTTC. Translation gives CASSQDGAGTYEQYF.

The chain couples TRBV28 to TRBJ1-2, with D perhaps TRBD1 (5 bases). Per the germline V gene, CDR1 is MDHEN and CDR2 is SYDVKM. The CDR3 contains 14 residues. The V and J ends lost 3 bases and 3 bases respectively, with 11 bases between them. Written as DNA, the CDR3 is TGTGCCAGCAGTTTTCAGGGAATGGACTATGGCTACACCTTC. Amino acids: CASSFQGMDYGYTF.

The V and J genes are TRBV6-1 and TRBJ1-6, with TRBD1 matching 7 bases. The V gene end was trimmed by 3 bases and the J gene end by 9 bases; junction bases not matched to a gene: 5. This CDR3 spans 14 amino acids. Germline V gene lookup returns CDR1 MNHNS and CDR2 SASEGT. CDR3 bases: TGTGCCAGCAGTGACACAGGGGTTGTTTCACCCCTCCACTTT. It is translated as CASSDTGVVSPLHF.

The chain links TRBV7-2 to TRBJ2-5; D might be TRBD1 (6 bases). The V gene's germline CDR1 is SGHTA and CDR2 FQGNSA. Trimming pared 8 bases from V and 5 bases from J, leaving 18 bases between. The CDR3 runs to 14 residues. The CDR3 DNA sequence: TGTGCCAGCTCGCCTTACAGGGACGGTGAGACCCAGTACTTC. Residues: CASSPYRDGETQYF.

The chain recombines TRBV7-2 with TRBJ1-5; 8 nucleotides agree with TRBD1. Germline CDR1 SGHTA, CDR2 FQGNSA. V was pared by 5 bases and J by 6 bases, with 9 bases of the junction left unmatched. The length of the CDR3 is 15 residues. The CDR3 protein is CASSLMTGAGQPQHF. The CDR3 nucleotides read TGTGCCAGCAGCCTAATGACAGGGGCCGGTCAGCCCCAGCATTTT.

The rearrangement joins TRBV10-3 to TRBJ1-1; 8 bases match TRBD1. The CDR3 loop spans 15 amino acids. Germline V gene sequence: CDR1 ENHRY, CDR2 SYGVKD. The ends lost 3 bases at V and 2 bases at J; junction bases unmatched: 5. The DNA for the CDR3 is TGTGCCATCAGTGAAACCGGGACAGGAAACACTGAAGCTTTCTTT. It yields the protein CAISETGTGNTEAFF.

This chain links TRBV6-1 with TRBJ1-6; possibly TRBD1 for D (5 bases). The CDR3 spans 15 residues. The germline V gene encodes CDR1 MNHNS and CDR2 SASEGT. Trimming took 8 bases from V and 10 from J, leaving 21 bases between them. The CDR3 here is CASCQLFGGNSPLHF. The CDR3 bases are TGTGCCAGCTGCCAGCTATTCGGGGGGAACTCACCCCTCCACTTT.

In this sample, this clone turned up once. This rearrangement joins TRBV4-2 to TRBJ2-5, with 13 bases that match TRBD2. Germline CDR1 reads LGHNA; CDR2 reads YNFKEQ. The CDR3 runs 17 residues. The V gene end was trimmed by 3 bases and the J gene end by 4 bases; junction bases not matched to a gene: 8. Here the CDR3 reads CASSHGLRTSGGETQYF. As DNA, the CDR3 is TGTGCCAGCAGCCATGGGTTAAGGACTAGCGGGGGAGAGACCCAGTACTTC.

The chain employs TRBV5-6 and TRBJ1-3; D gene ambiguous. Germline-derived CDR1 and CDR2 are SGHDT and YYEEEE. V dropped 4 bases and J dropped 4 bases, with 9 bases sitting between them. The CDR3 covers 13 residues. The CDR3 region has the DNA TGTGCCAGCAGCCTTCCCTTGGGAAACACCATATATTTT. Its protein product is CASSLPLGNTIYF.

The chain is built from TRBV11-2 and TRBJ1-3, with unresolved D. The V end lost 0 bases, the J end lost 4 bases, and 16 bases lay between the germline ends. This CDR3 contains 17 residues. In germline, CDR1 is SGHAT, CDR2 FQNNGV. This CDR3 is CASSLDLRRGSGNTIYF. CDR3 coding DNA: TGTGCCAGCAGCTTAGATCTAAGGAGAGGGAGCGGAAACACCATATATTTT.

J is TRBJ1-3 and V is TRBV6-5; D may be TRBD1 (6 bases). This CDR3 has 16 amino acids. Germline loops: CDR1 MNHEY, CDR2 SVGAGI. V lost 4 bases to trimming and J lost 1 base, with 14 bases between them. CDR3 bases: TGTGCCAGCAGTTCACGCCCCGGACAGTCTGGAAACACCATATATTTT. Translation gives CASSSRPGQSGNTIYF.

This clone was detected a few times. The CDR3 loop reads CASSFPTVNTGELFF. CDR3 in DNA: TGTGCCAGCAGCTTTCCCACAGTAAACACCGGGGAGCTGTTTTTT. The chain combines TRBV5-6 with TRBJ2-2; unclear D gene. CDR3 length equals 15 residues. Trimming stripped 2 bases from V and 2 bases from J, with 10 bases between. Germline CDR1 and CDR2: SGHDT and YYEEEE.

On this clone: The junction and the germline gene differ at one end; a read error may be behind it. V gene TRBV6-4 combines with J gene TRBJ1-4, with 8 bases that match TRBD1. The germline V gene encodes CDR1 MRHNA and CDR2 SNTAGT. The CDR3 covers 14 residues. DNA for the CDR3: TGTGCCAGCAGCCCCAAAGGGACAGGCCCGCTTCAGGTTTTT. Its translation: CASSPKGTGPLQVF.

There are a few counts of this clone. The J gene is TRBJ1-6, the V gene TRBV14, with D hard to call. V was shortened by 3 bases and J by 10 bases, with 10 bases between the two germline ends. CDR1 is SGHDN, CDR2 FVKESK, per germline. This CDR3 is built from 13 residues. The CDR3 region has the DNA TGTGCCAGCAGCCAGTCAAGCGGGTCACCCCTCCACTTT. Its translation: CASSQSSGSPLHF.

The CDR3 DNA sequence: TGTGCCAGCTCAGGGGGCCGAAACACTGAAGCTTTCTTT. It is translated as CASSGGRNTEAFF. The rearrangement joins TRBV6-5 to TRBJ1-1; 8 bases agree with TRBD1. Germline V CDR1 and CDR2: MNHEY, SVGAGI. The CDR3 contains 13 residues. With 8 bases clipped from V and 2 bases from J, the junction kept 4 bases outside the gene matches.

J is TRBJ1-1 and V is TRBV2; a possible D gene is TRBD1 (5 bases). Per germline, CDR1 SNHLY and CDR2 FYNNEI. There are 15 residues in the CDR3. V lost 6 bases and J 2 bases, leaving 16 bases between the germline ends. CDR3 coding DNA: TGTGCCAGCAGCCGAGACCGACAGACCAACACTGAAGCTTTCTTT. Protein: CASSRDRQTNTEAFF.

This clone has just one count. The J gene is TRBJ1-1, the V gene TRBV27; the match to TRBD1 covers 7 bases. This CDR3 region has 16 residues. Germline V gives CDR1 MNHEY, CDR2 SMNVEV (reference sequence). V lost 0 bases, J lost 0 bases, and 4 bases stayed unmatched. The CDR3 DNA sequence: TGTGCCAGCAGTTTATCCCGACAGGGATTGAACACTGAAGCTTTCTTT. Amino acids: CASSLSRQGLNTEAFF.